This T cell receptor beta chain was recovered during a study of blood T cell repertoires in COVID-19. Whole-study context: PBMCs, B-cell-depleted T cells, or T cells provided the cDNA or gDNA that made up the material.

In the original workflow: Amplification of reference gene primers was used by the study to estimate nucleated cell counts. The repertoire was sequenced with immunoSEQ multiplex PCR; TCRdb's copy has only in-frame clones and lacks some. D and trimming were read from the DNA, whereas the V and J calls and clone size are those reported in that table. The table has about 240,000 clones, approximately 85% seen once. Germline CDR1 and CDR2: SGDLS and YYNGEE. The length of the CDR3 is 16 residues. V was clipped by 0 bases and J by 2 bases, with 11 bases between them. This clone was seen only a few times. The V call is TRBV9, the J call TRBJ2-2; a weak D match, TRBD2 (6 bases). Source material: peripheral blood. The clonotype comes from a woman aged 55-70 years with active or convalescent COVID-19. The CDR3 loop is CASSVAAGSNTGELFF. CDR3 nucleotides: TGTGCCAGCAGCGTAGCTGCGGGGTCAAACACCGGGGAGCTGTTTTTT.